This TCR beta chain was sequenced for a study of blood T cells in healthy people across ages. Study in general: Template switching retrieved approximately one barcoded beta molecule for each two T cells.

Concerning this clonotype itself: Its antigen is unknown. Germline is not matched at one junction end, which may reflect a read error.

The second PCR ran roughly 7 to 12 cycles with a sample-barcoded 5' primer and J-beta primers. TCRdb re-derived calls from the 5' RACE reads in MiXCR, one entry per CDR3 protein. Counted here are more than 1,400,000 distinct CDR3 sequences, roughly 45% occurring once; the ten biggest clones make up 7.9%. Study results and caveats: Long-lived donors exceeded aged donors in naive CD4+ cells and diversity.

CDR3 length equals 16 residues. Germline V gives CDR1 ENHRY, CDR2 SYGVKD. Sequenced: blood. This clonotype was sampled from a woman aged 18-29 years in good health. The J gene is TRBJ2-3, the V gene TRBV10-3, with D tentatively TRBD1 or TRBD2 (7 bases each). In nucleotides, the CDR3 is TGTGCCGTCAGTGAGCGGGGACAGTCTAGCACAGATACGCAGTATTTT. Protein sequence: CAVSERGQSSTDTQYF.